This TCR beta chain is drawn from a study of response to subunit inactivated influenza vaccine. TCRdb ran MiXCR on the RT-PCR reads and lists one entry per CDR3 protein. The sample contains around 490,000 distinct CDR3 sequences, 6.5% to 8% of which appear only once. In this sample, this clonotype turned up once. As yet, its antigen is unknown. The CDR3 is made up of 16 amino acids. Germline V gene data show CDR1 as SGHTA and CDR2 as FQGTGA. V was shortened by 5 bases and J by 7 bases, with 21 bases between the two germline ends. Study-level results: Authors suggested each seasonal influenza vaccination recruits few new T cells.

This chain uses TRBV7-3 with TRBJ2-1; D is possibly TRBD1 (5 bases). The TCR comes from a man in his fifties or sixties who received an inactivated influenza vaccine. Material: PBMCs from blood, obtained roughly 24 months after vaccination. The CDR3: CASSQKGRLIANEQFF. The CDR3 nucleotides are TGTGCCAGCAGCCAAAAGGGGCGCTTGATCGCGAATGAGCAGTTCTTC. The full variable domain, its missing parts supplied by reference TRBV7-3 and TRBJ2-1, is GAGVSQTPSNKVTEKGKYVELRCDPISGHTALYWYRQSLGQGPEFLIYFQGTGAADDSGLPNDRFFAVRPEGSVSTLKIQRTERGDSAVYLCASSQKGRLIANEQFFGPGTRLTVL.